Below are 11 T cell receptor beta chains sequenced from a single sample in a study of blood T cell repertoires in COVID-19. Produced via immunoSEQ multiplex PCR; TCRdb's table is partial and in-frame only. The sample yields 15,000 to 20,000 clones, about 88% seen once. Sequencing was carried out using peripheral blood. The receptors come from a human donor in a cohort sampled during active COVID-19.

V is TRBV5-5 and J is TRBJ1-6, with 9 nucleotides matching TRBD1. The ends lost 5 bases at V and 13 bases at J; junction bases unmatched: 13. CDR3 length: 15 residues. CDR1 SGHKS and CDR2 YYEKEE come from the germline V gene (reference sequence). The CDR3 spells CASRNAGQGRSPLHF. DNA of the CDR3: TGTGCCAGCAGGAACGCGGGACAGGGCCGTTCGCCCCTCCACTTT.

The rearrangement uses TRBV5-4 and TRBJ1-3; 8 positions match TRBD1. From germline, CDR1 is SGHNT and CDR2 YYREEE (reference sequence). V lost 3 bases, J lost 1 base, and 6 bases stayed unmatched. The CDR3 consists of 16 residues. CDR3 DNA sequence: TGTGCCAGCAGCTCGAATTACAGGGGGTCTGGAAACACCATATATTTT. Its protein product is CASSSNYRGSGNTIYF.

The CDR3, as DNA: TGTGCCAGCAACGCAGGGGTAGGGGTCGCCTACGAGCAGTACTTC. Its protein product is CASNAGVGVAYEQYF. The V call is TRBV6-5, the J call TRBJ2-7; a weak D match, TRBD1 (6 bases). Germline loops: CDR1 MNHEY, CDR2 SVGAGI. V dropped 7 bases and J dropped 2 bases, with 18 bases sitting between them. The CDR3 spans 15 residues.

V and J are TRBV27 and TRBJ2-7, with D possibly TRBD1 on 6 matching bases. The germline gives CDR1 MNHEY, CDR2 SMNVEV (reference sequence). The CDR3 is 18 residues long. Trimming removed 5 bases from V and 0 bases from J, with 23 bases in between. The CDR3 sequence is CASSLYRTEGPSSYEQYF. The CDR3 DNA sequence: TGTGCCAGCAGTCTCTATCGGACAGAGGGACCGTCCTCCTACGAGCAGTACTTC.

The chain recombines TRBV19 with TRBJ2-7; D gene ambiguous. The CDR3 has 14 amino acids. CDR1 and CDR2 from the germline V gene are LNHDA and SQIVND (reference sequence). Deletions cut 1 base from V and 0 bases from J, with 7 bases between. DNA of the CDR3: TGTGCCAGTAGTATAGCACATCTCTCCTACGAGCAGTACTTC. Encoded protein: CASSIAHLSYEQYF. The variable domain in full, with the rest retrieved from reference TRBV19 and TRBJ2-7, is DGGITQSPKYLFRKEGQNVTLSCEQNLNHDAMYWYRQDPGQGLRLIYYSQIVNDFQKGDIAEGYSVSREKKESFPLTVTSAQKNPTAFYLCASSIAHLSYEQYFGPGTRLTVT.

J is TRBJ2-3 and V is TRBV27; TRBD2 matches at 11 bases. The CDR3 loop spans 16 amino acids. The V gene's germline CDR1 is MNHEY and CDR2 SMNVEV (reference sequence). J gave up 2 bases and V 2 bases, and 3 bases lay outside the gene matches. The CDR3 DNA follows: TGTGCCAGCAGTTTAGTAGCGGGGGGGGTCACAGATACGCAGTATTTT. Translating it yields CASSLVAGGVTDTQYF.

This rearrangement joins TRBV18 to TRBJ2-3; a possible D gene is TRBD1 (5 bases). The V and J ends lost 6 bases and 0 bases respectively, with 10 bases between them. The CDR3 extends over 14 amino acids. Germline assignment: CDR1 KGHSH and CDR2 LQKENI. DNA for the CDR3: TGTGCCAGCTCGTCAGACAGAAGCACAGATACGCAGTATTTT. Translation gives CASSSDRSTDTQYF.

The chain links TRBV6-5 to TRBJ2-1; TRBD1 agrees at 8 bases. Germline loops: CDR1 MNHEY, CDR2 SVGAGI. Trimming at V came to 2 bases and at J to 10 bases, leaving 4 bases not matched to a gene. The CDR3 is made up of 13 amino acids. The CDR3 region has the DNA TGTGCCAGCAGTTACCCCGGACAGGGAGAGCAGTTCTTC. Its translation: CASSYPGQGEQFF.

This clone has just one count. The chain couples TRBV6-4 to TRBJ1-1; D is possibly TRBD1 (6 bases). The CDR3 consists of 13 residues. Trimming removed 2 bases at V and 3 bases at J, with 7 bases between. Germline CDR1 and CDR2: MRHNA and SNTAGT. This CDR3 is CASSDGGDTEAFF. In nucleotides, the CDR3 is TGTGCCAGCAGTGACGGGGGCGACACTGAAGCTTTCTTT.

This clone appeared a single time. The chain has TRBV25-1 and TRBJ1-1; D not resolved. The CDR3 covers 13 residues. Trimming took 7 bases from V and 0 from J, leaving 9 bases between them. Per the germline V gene, CDR1 is MGHDK and CDR2 is SYGVNS. CDR3 in DNA: TGTGCCAGCAACCCGGGAATGAACACTGAAGCTTTCTTT. Amino acid sequence: CASNPGMNTEAFF.

This clone was detected only once. The rearrangement joins TRBV7-3 to TRBJ2-1; 10 bases map to TRBD2. Trimming took 1 base from V and 5 from J; bases not matched to a gene: 5. Germline V CDR1 and CDR2: SGHTA, FQGTGA. The CDR3 runs to 16 residues. CDR3 coding DNA: TGTGCCAGCAGCTTAATGGGACTAGCGAAAAACAATGAGCAGTTCTTC. It translates to CASSLMGLAKNNEQFF.